These T cell receptor beta chains were read from a single sample in a study of blood T cell repertoires in COVID-19. Using immunoSEQ multiplex PCR, the repertoire was profiled, and TCRdb retains in-frame clones only, with some absent. The sample includes some 410,000 clones, over 75% of them seen just once. Input material: PBMCs or T cells enriched from blood (not recorded which). The receptors originated from a woman under 40 with acute COVID-19. The CDR3 runs from the conserved cysteine through the conserved F or W. D genes are given only for firm matches. Clone size is not always given. Where it is, it says once, few, many or a class for expanded clones.

V gene	clone size	CDR3 length	D gene	J gene	CDR3 DNA	CDR3 protein
TRBV3-1/TRBV3-2	NA	14	NA	TRBJ1-2	TGTGCCAGCAGCCAAGTAGACAGCGATTATGGCTACACCTTC	CASSQVDSDYGYTF
TRBV2	NA	14	NA	TRBJ1-6	TGTGTCGGGGGGAGGGCTGAGTATAATTCACCCCTCCACTTT	CVGGRAEYNSPLHF
TRBV19	few	16	TRBD2	TRBJ2-3	TGTGCCAGTAGTTTCCGAAGAGGGCGGGGGATAGATACGCAGTATTTT	CASSFRRGRGIDTQYF
TRBV7-3	NA	16	NA	TRBJ2-6	TGTGCCAGCAGCTTAAGGGGGGTGGCTGGGGCCAACGTCCTGACTTTC	CASSLRGVAGANVLTF
TRBV25-1	NA	15	NA	TRBJ1-6	TGTGCCAGCAGTGAATCGAGAACAGCAAATTCACCCCTCCACTTT	CASSESRTANSPLHF
TRBV9	few	14	NA	TRBJ1-2	TGTGCCAGCAGCGTAGTGGATGGGGGGTCTGGCTACACCTTC	CASSVVDGGSGYTF
TRBV6-2/TRBV6-3	NA	15	NA	TRBJ1-2	TGTGCCAGCAGTTACTCCCTTGACGGGTATAATGGCTACACCTTC	CASSYSLDGYNGYTF
TRBV24-1	NA	15	NA	TRBJ2-5	TGTGCCACCGCCGTGGGGGGGGCACCGGTCGAGACCCAGTACTTC	CATAVGGAPVETQYF
TRBV3-1/TRBV3-2	once	19	TRBD2	TRBJ2-1	TGTGCCAGCCGCGGTTATATCGGGGGGGATAAAGTCTCCTACAATGAGCAGTTCTTC	CASRGYIGGDKVSYNEQFF
TRBV6-1	NA	13	TRBD2	TRBJ2-7	TGTGCCAGCAGTGAACTAGCGGTCTACGAGCAGTACTTC	CASSELAVYEQYF
TRBV15	NA	17	TRBD1	TRBJ2-2	TGTGCCACCAGCAGATCGGGACAGGGGAGGTTTGCCGGGGAGCTGTTTTTT	CATSRSGQGRFAGELFF
TRBV7-9	NA	16	NA	TRBJ1-3	TGTGCCAGCAGCTTAGGCGCAGGGATATCAGGAAACACCATATATTTT	CASSLGAGISGNTIYF
TRBV12-5	NA	15	NA	TRBJ2-3	TGTGCTAGTGGGGATAGCGGTGGAATAGAAGATACGCAGTATTTT	CASGDSGGIEDTQYF
TRBV6-5	NA	14	NA	TRBJ2-2	TGTGCCAGCATGGGAGGACTTAGGACCGGGGAGCTGTTTTTT	CASMGGLRTGELFF
TRBV4-3	few	13	NA	TRBJ2-5	TGCGCCAGCAGCCAAGATTTCGGAGAGACCCAGTACTTC	CASSQDFGETQYF
TRBV29-1	NA	12	NA	TRBJ2-7	TGCAGCGCCCAAACAGGGAACTACGAGCAGTACTTC	CSAQTGNYEQYF
TRBV2	once	13	NA	TRBJ1-3	TGTGCCAGCAGCCCGGACACCCGAAACACCATATATTTT	CASSPDTRNTIYF
TRBV10-3	NA	16	NA	TRBJ1-3	TGTGCCATCAGGCTCTGGGGGCAGGGGACTGGAAACACCATATATTTT	CAIRLWGQGTGNTIYF
TRBV5-1	NA	15	NA	TRBJ2-1	TGCGCCAGCAGCTTGGTAGTCAGGGAAGGCAATGAGCAGTTCTTC	CASSLVVREGNEQFF
TRBV18	NA	14	NA	TRBJ2-7	TGTGCCAGCTCACCCCGATCCGAGATCTACGAGCAGTACTTC	CASSPRSEIYEQYF
TRBV10-2	NA	13	NA	TRBJ2-7	TGCGCCAGCAGTGCCCAACCGGGTTACGAGCAGTACTTC	CASSAQPGYEQYF
TRBV3-1/TRBV3-2	once	13	TRBD1	TRBJ1-1	TGTGCCAGCAGTAGACAGGGGGAAACTGAAGCTTTCTTT	CASSRQGETEAFF
TRBV4-2	NA	16	TRBD1	TRBJ2-7	TGTGCCAGCAGCCCCCGGCAGGGGGCGTTTTTATACGAGCAGTACTTC	CASSPRQGAFLYEQYF
TRBV2	NA	17	NA	TRBJ1-1	TGTGCCAGCAGTGGTCACAGACCTATTACACCTTTCACTGAAGCTTTCTTT	CASSGHRPITPFTEAFF
TRBV29-1	NA	17	TRBD2	TRBJ2-1	TGCAGCGTCGGGGGGGCCGGCCTTCAGAGATCCTACAATGAGCAGTTCTTC	CSVGGAGLQRSYNEQFF
TRBV4-3	NA	14	TRBD1	TRBJ2-7	TGCGCCAGCAGCCAAGATGGGGACAGAGGCGAGCAGTACTTC	CASSQDGDRGEQYF
TRBV5-6	NA	15	NA	TRBJ1-4	TGTGCCAGCAGCTTGGGGACAGCCCAGAATGAAAAACTGTTTTTT	CASSLGTAQNEKLFF
TRBV4-1	NA	15	NA	TRBJ2-5	TGCGCCAGCAGCCAGAATTTCAGGTACCAAGAGACCCAGTACTTC	CASSQNFRYQETQYF
TRBV20-1	NA	18	NA	TRBJ2-2	TGCAGTGCTAGTGGGTTGCGGGGAGGTCTCGCGAACACCGGGGAGCTGTTTTTT	CSASGLRGGLANTGELFF
TRBV5-5	once	17	NA	TRBJ1-2	TGTGCCAGCAGCTTGGAATATCGGGGTTGGTCGTATGGAGGTTGCACCTTC	CASSLEYRGWSYGGCTF
TRBV5-4	few	15	TRBD1	TRBJ1-6	TGTGCCAGCAGTCCACCCGGGACAGGGTCCTCACCCCTCCACTTT	CASSPPGTGSSPLHF
TRBV6-5	NA	15	NA	TRBJ2-3	TGTGCCAGCAGTTTATGGGGGGTAAGCACAGATACGCAGTATTTT	CASSLWGVSTDTQYF
TRBV24-1	NA	11	NA	TRBJ2-1	TGTGCCACCAGTGCCCGCAATGAGCAGTTCTTC	CATSARNEQFF
TRBV7-2	NA	17	NA	TRBJ2-3	TGTGCCAGCAGCTACGTGACAGGGTGGGAGGCGACAGATACGCAGTATTTT	CASSYVTGWEATDTQYF
TRBV6-1	NA	16	NA	TRBJ1-6	TGTGCCAGCAGTGAAGCGGGGCGGCCGCCCAGGAGCCCCCTCCACTTT	CASSEAGRPPRSPLHF
TRBV24-1	NA	13	NA	TRBJ1-2	TGTGCCACCAGTGATTTTGGGGCCGATGGCTACACCTTC	CATSDFGADGYTF
TRBV27	NA	14	TRBD1	TRBJ2-7	TGTGCCAGCAGAGCGGCAGGGGGCGTTTACGAGCAGTACTTC	CASRAAGGVYEQYF
TRBV6-5	NA	16	TRBD1	TRBJ1-2	TGTGCCAGCAGTTACTCGATGACAGGGGCAAGCTATGGCTACACCTTC	CASSYSMTGASYGYTF
TRBV30	NA	15	NA	TRBJ1-6	TGTGCCACAGGCGTCGGGCGGGGTTTGAATTCACCCCTCCACTTT	CATGVGRGLNSPLHF
TRBV20-1	NA	11	NA	TRBJ1-1	TGCAGTGCTATACAGCCCCCGGGGGCTTTCTTT	CSAIQPPGAFF
TRBV4-1	NA	14	TRBD1	TRBJ1-4	TGCGCCAGCAGCTGGGACAGGGAAGATGAAAAACTGTTTTTT	CASSWDREDEKLFF
TRBV19	NA	15	NA	TRBJ1-1	TGTGCCAGTAGTATTCCTACAGGGCCGAACACTGAAGCTTTCTTT	CASSIPTGPNTEAFF
TRBV28	NA	17	TRBD1	TRBJ1-5	TGTGCCAGCAGGTCCCGGGACAGGGCCTATAGCAATCAGCCCCAGCATTTT	CASRSRDRAYSNQPQHF
TRBV12-2	NA	15	NA	TRBJ1-2	TGTGCAAGTCGCCTAAGGGGACAGGGGTGTGGTGGCTACACCTTC	CASRLRGQGCGGYTF
TRBV2	NA	14	NA	TRBJ1-1	TGTGCCAGCACCCCACAGGGACAGAACACTGAAGCTTTCTTT	CASTPQGQNTEAFF
TRBV5-1	NA	16	TRBD1	TRBJ2-1	TGCGCCAGCAGCTCCTCCGGGGACAGCTCCTACAATGAGCAGTTCTTC	CASSSSGDSSYNEQFF
TRBV9	NA	15	NA	TRBJ2-7	TGTGCCAGCAGCGTAGAAGATGTGGGGGGAGACGAGCAGTACTTC	CASSVEDVGGDEQYF
TRBV11-3	NA	18	TRBD1	TRBJ1-2	TGTGCCAGCAGCTCAGTACTCCGGGACAGGGGGCTAAACTATGGCTACACCTTC	CASSSVLRDRGLNYGYTF
TRBV7-9	NA	16	NA	TRBJ1-6	TGTGCCAGCAGCTTAGGAGGGGGCTCCTATAATTCACCCCTCCACTTT	CASSLGGGSYNSPLHF
TRBV10-3	NA	15	NA	TRBJ2-4	TGTGCCATCAGTGATGAAACAGGGCCCTCCGACATTCAGTACTTC	CAISDETGPSDIQYF
TRBV7-9	NA	15	NA	TRBJ2-3	TGTGCCAGCAGCTTAGTGGGGCCCCCAAGGGATACGCAGTATTTT	CASSLVGPPRDTQYF
TRBV6-5	NA	15	TRBD2	TRBJ2-2	TGTGCCAGCAGCCTAGCGGGGGAGGTCACCGGGGAGCTGTTTTTT	CASSLAGEVTGELFF
TRBV6-5	NA	16	TRBD2	TRBJ2-5	TGTGCCAGCAGTTGGGGACTAGCGGGGGGCCAAGAGACCCAGTACTTC	CASSWGLAGGQETQYF